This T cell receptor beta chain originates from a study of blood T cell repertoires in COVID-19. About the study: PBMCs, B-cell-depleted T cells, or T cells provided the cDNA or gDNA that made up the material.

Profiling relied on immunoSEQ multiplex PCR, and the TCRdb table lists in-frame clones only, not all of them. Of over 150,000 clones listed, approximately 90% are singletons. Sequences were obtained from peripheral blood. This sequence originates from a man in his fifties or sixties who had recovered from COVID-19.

CDR3 protein: CASSYSGREETQYF. Here the CDR3 DNA reads TGTGCCAGCAGTTACTCTGGGCGGGAGGAGACCCAGTACTTC. The chain is built from TRBV6-5 and TRBJ2-5; TRBD2 matches at 7 bases. The CDR3 spans 14 residues. Germline CDR1 MNHEY, CDR2 SVGAGI. Trimming removed 0 bases from V and 5 bases from J; junction bases left unmatched: 3.